These 12 T cell receptor beta chains share one sample of origin, sequenced in a study of early T cells in non-severe SARS-CoV-2 infection (TCRdb year 2021). Receptors were amplified or captured by 5' RACE. The sequencing machine was a NextSeq 500. TCRdb took the public reads, trimmed them with fastp at Q25, ran MiXCR for clone calling and kept in-frame beta chains. Each entry is one CDR3 protein sequence, shown with its most common DNA and genes. The sample includes under 85,000 distinct CDR3 sequences, with about 5% observed a single time. The ten biggest clones cover approximately 7.4% of the sample. The sample consisted of whole blood, taken at baseline. The receptors come from an adult who was a healthcare worker with PCR-confirmed SARS-CoV-2 infection or an uninfected control (not recorded which).

The rearrangement links TRBV12-3 or TRBV12-4 to TRBJ2-3; D may be TRBD2 (6 bases). Trimming removed 3 bases from V and 2 bases from J, with 21 bases in between. The CDR3 loop spans 18 amino acids. This CDR3 is CASSLGSGGVLITDTQYF. CDR3 sequence (DNA): TGTGCCAGCAGTTTGGGTAGCGGCGGCGTACTTATCACAGATACGCAGTATTTT.

In this sample, this clonotype turned up many times. The chain links TRBV6-5 to TRBJ2-5; D is unclear. Germline-derived CDR1 and CDR2 are MNHEY and SVGAGI. The CDR3 length is 15 residues. With 2 bases removed from V and 2 bases from J, the gap between germline ends came to 12 bases. This CDR3 reads CASSYESGGQETQYF. The DNA of the CDR3 is TGTGCCAGCAGTTACGAGTCAGGCGGACAAGAGACCCAGTACTTC.

This clonotype was counted ten times or more. The chain carries TRBV6-5 and TRBJ2-7; 12 bases are shared with TRBD2. The CDR3 spans 15 residues. J lost 4 bases, V lost 0 bases, and 1 base had no gene match. Germline V gene sequence: CDR1 MNHEY, CDR2 SVGAGI. The CDR3 sequence: CASSYSGLAGYEQYF. In nucleotides, the CDR3 is TGTGCCAGCAGTTACTCGGGACTAGCGGGTTACGAGCAGTACTTC.

The chain employs TRBV15 and TRBJ2-4; 8 bases are shared with TRBD2. V gave up 1 base and J gave up 1 base; unmatched junction bases: 3. The CDR3 is 16 amino acids. CDR1 and CDR2 (germline): LNHNV, YYDKDF (reference sequence). The CDR3 DNA is TGTGCCACCAGCAGAGCAGCTAGCGGGGCCAAAAACATTCAGTACTTC. It is translated as CATSRAASGAKNIQYF.

This clonotype was recorded many times. The V call is TRBV7-2, the J call TRBJ2-1; weak D call: TRBD1 (5 bases). Germline CDR1 SGHTA, CDR2 FQGNSA. CDR3 length equals 15 residues. The germline V and J ends were trimmed by 5 bases and 2 bases, with 13 bases remaining between them. The CDR3 spells CASSVVTGPYNEQFF. In DNA form, the CDR3 reads TGTGCCAGCAGCGTAGTAACAGGCCCCTACAATGAGCAGTTCTTC. Combining the CDR3 with reference TRBV7-2 and TRBJ2-1 gives the whole variable domain GAGVSQSPSNKVTEKGKDVELRCDPISGHTALYWYRQSLGQGLEFLIYFQGNSAPDKSGLPSDRFSAERTGGSVSTLTIQRTQQEDSAVYLCASSVVTGPYNEQFFGPGTRLTVL.

The J gene is TRBJ2-3, the V gene TRBV3-1; 8 bases align to TRBD2. Germline trimming cut 4 bases from V and 2 bases from J; bases unmatched to any gene: 5. Germline assignment: CDR1 LGHDT and CDR2 YNNKEL (reference sequence). The CDR3 length is 15 residues. The CDR3 sequence: CASSPRTSITDTQYF. CDR3 DNA sequence: TGTGCCAGCAGCCCCAGGACTAGCATCACAGATACGCAGTATTTT.

The J gene is TRBJ2-3, the V gene TRBV5-1; TRBD2 aligns across 13 bases. The CDR3 extends over 18 amino acids. Trimming removed 4 bases from V and 6 bases from J; junction bases left unmatched: 14. The V gene's germline CDR1 is SGHRS and CDR2 YFSETQ. CDR3 DNA sequence: TGCGCCAGCAGCGCGGGACTAGCGGGATATCCACCGACGGATACGCAGTATTTT. Its protein product is CASSAGLAGYPPTDTQYF.

In its sample, this clonotype was seen a few times. The CDR3 spells CASSFGADLTNYGYTF. CDR3 nucleotide sequence: TGTGCCAGCAGCTTTGGGGCAGATCTGACTAACTATGGCTACACCTTC. The rearrangement uses TRBV5-6 and TRBJ1-2; perhaps TRBD1 as D (5 bases). The CDR3 covers 16 residues. Trimming took 2 bases from V and 0 from J, leaving 14 bases between them. Germline CDR1 is SGHDT and CDR2 is YYEEEE.

The chain couples TRBV7-9 to TRBJ2-7, with 7 bases aligning to TRBD2. The CDR3 is 15 residues long. Per germline, CDR1 SEHNR and CDR2 FQNEAQ (reference sequence). V lost 0 bases, J lost 5 bases, and 7 bases stayed unmatched. For the CDR3, the DNA is TGTGCCAGCAGCTTAGCAGGGAGGGGTCATGACGAGCAGTACTTC. This encodes CASSLAGRGHDEQYF. Looking up the rest from reference TRBV7-9 and TRBJ2-7 gives the full variable domain: DTGVSQNPRHKITKRGQNVTFRCDPISEHNRLYWYRQTLGQGPEFLTYFQNEAQLEKSRLLSDRFSAERPKGSFSTLEIQRTEQGDSAMYLCASSLAGRGHDEQYFGPGTRLTVT.

There are a few counts of this clonotype. The rearrangement links TRBV28 to TRBJ1-5, with TRBD1 as a possible D gene (6 bases). The CDR3 loop spans 15 amino acids. Between the trimmed V and J ends, which lost 3 bases and 3 bases, there was a span of 12 bases. Looked up from germline, CDR1 is MDHEN and CDR2 is SYDVKM. As DNA, the CDR3 is TGTGCCAGCAGTTTTGGCAGGGGAATCAATCAGCCCCAGCATTTT. Its protein is CASSFGRGINQPQHF.

Many counts were recorded for this clonotype. The chain combines TRBV6-5 with TRBJ2-3; perhaps TRBD2 as D (7 bases). CDR1 and CDR2 from the germline V gene are MNHEY and SVGAGI. The CDR3 is made up of 16 amino acids. Trimming stripped 6 bases from V and 2 bases from J, with 18 bases between. CDR3 sequence (DNA): TGTGCCAGCAGCCGCTCGGGGGGCGGCCTCACAGATACGCAGTATTTT. Its translation is CASSRSGGGLTDTQYF.

This clonotype was seen ten or more times. This chain connects TRBV7-9 to TRBJ2-1, with unresolved D. Germline lookup yields CDR1 SEHNR and CDR2 FQNEAQ (reference sequence). V lost 8 bases and J lost 5, with 16 bases in between. The CDR3 totals 14 residues. CDR3 bases: TGTGCCAGCCTACGGAGCCACTTAGACAATGAGCAGTTCTTC. It yields the protein CASLRSHLDNEQFF.